The T cell receptor (beta chain) described here comes from a study of shared clonotypes between healthy human individuals (dated by TCRdb to between 2020 and 2021). Concerning the study at large: The cohort comprised a couple of women and a few men aged 18 to 49 years. For each donor, three plates each were used for CD4 naive and CD4 memory, two plates were used for CD8 naive, and one plate was used for CD8 memory. To estimate repertoire size and how much clonotype sharing occurs between individuals, the study deeply sequenced the blood TCR repertoires of a handful of healthy adults. To increase sequencing depth and limit assay-specific biases, different laboratories used diverse techniques to prepare libraries and sequence TCR repertoires. Between about 0.8 and 9.5 billion PBMCs per donor were obtained by leukapheresis. Paper-wide results and their limitations: Estimated clonotype richness was generally larger for naive than for memory subsets. Compared with non-shared clonotypes, clonotypes shared by all four sorted-subset donors had higher generation probabilities. The genetic and exposure-history diversity represented was limited by the small number of donors. Sampling was restricted to blood, and TCR repertoires in tissue are likely to differ from TCR repertoires in blood. Even with the large sequencing depth, rarefaction of the sorted-subset datasets indicated that sequencing was incomplete. Based on pairwise subsampling, the degree of clonotype sharing among donors was expected to be affected by sequencing depth. When several donors were compared, the shared fraction of clonotypes was around 5.1% for naive CD4, about 4% for naive CD8, 2% to 2.5% for memory CD4, and 0.35% to 0.5% for memory CD8.

For this clone: It lacks a known antigen. Within one base of it there is no much larger clone, and no base qualities were kept.

Donors were healthy HIV-negative adults with no recently reported acute infections or vaccinations. Every donor was a Caucasian adult residing in Nashville, Tennessee, USA. Magnetic negative selection was used to enrich CD4+ T cells, after which naive cells were positively selected on CD45RA and the negative fraction became the memory subset. Blood was collected by leukapheresis, and PBMCs were isolated by Ficoll-Histopaque density gradient centrifugation and then cryopreserved in liquid nitrogen vapor phase. Purity and quantity of every magnetically sorted T cell population were checked by analytical flow cytometry. Genomic DNA was isolated from each sorted fraction and quantified by UV absorbance on a Nanodrop 2000c. Using the deep immunoSEQ assay, TCR CDR3 regions were amplified from genomic DNA by multiplex PCR. Extracted genomic DNA from each cell subset was distributed evenly across all wells of several immunoSEQ 96-well plates, and each plate was treated as a replicate. For sorted subsets, each replicate PCR was loaded with approximately 190 ng genomic DNA, equivalent to 25,000 to 35,000 T cell genomes. The purified libraries were quantified using a Qubit 3.0 fluorometer, sized with a Bioanalyzer 2100, and then quantified again using the KAPA Library Quantification kit. Each immunoSEQ 96-well plate was sequenced on its own single-read 150-cycle Illumina NextSeq 550 flow cell. As for the authors' bioinformatics: Because the immunoSEQ output included only junctional sequences and no quality scores, the filtering could not be the same as the filtering used for full-length reads. To assign V/J genes and CDR3, sequences were annotated against IMGT germline references using PyIR, a Python wrapper for IgBLAST v1.9. Reads were removed for weak V/J assignments (E-value above 1e-6), missing CDR3, stop codons, out-of-frame junctions, or ambiguous translated residues. V3J clonotypes were defined by identical inferred V gene, J gene, and CDR3 amino acid sequence. Percentage overlap between repertoires was calculated by dividing the number of shared unique clonotypes by the size of the smaller repertoire. RTK rarefaction, the Chao1 estimator, and Recon v2.1 estimates of unobserved clonotypes were used to assess repertoire richness. Generation probabilities for all TCRbeta clonotypes obtained by the gDNA method from four donors were computed using OLGA. TCRdb mirrors the immuneACCESS table, restricted to in-frame sequences. Some clones are absent from its copies; in checked studies, under half trace to an unresolved V gene, and the reason for the others is unknown. For V, J and clone size, that table is used; D and trimming come from the DNA. This sample comprises a few million clones, around 95% of them detected only once. The ten largest clones add up to approximately 0.13% of the sample.

The sequence came from a man aged 18 to 30 in good health. Input material: naive CD4+ T cells sorted from blood. Explained via the paper, the cell subset or site label denotes: CD45RA+ positively selected.

CDR3 region: CASSYLGGAYEQYF. The sequenced DNA: TGTGCCAGCAGTTACTTGGGGGGCGCCTACGAGCAGTACTTC. This chain joins TRBV6-6 to TRBJ2-7; the D region may be TRBD1 or TRBD2, each matching 6 bases equally. Trimming removed 1 base from V and 2 bases from J, leaving 9 bases between the germline ends. Per the germline V gene (reference sequence), MNHNY is the CDR1 and SVGAGI is the CDR2. The CDR3 goes from the cysteine to the phenylalanine over 14 residues. Only the CDR3 DNA stays, 42 bases, in frame from base 1.